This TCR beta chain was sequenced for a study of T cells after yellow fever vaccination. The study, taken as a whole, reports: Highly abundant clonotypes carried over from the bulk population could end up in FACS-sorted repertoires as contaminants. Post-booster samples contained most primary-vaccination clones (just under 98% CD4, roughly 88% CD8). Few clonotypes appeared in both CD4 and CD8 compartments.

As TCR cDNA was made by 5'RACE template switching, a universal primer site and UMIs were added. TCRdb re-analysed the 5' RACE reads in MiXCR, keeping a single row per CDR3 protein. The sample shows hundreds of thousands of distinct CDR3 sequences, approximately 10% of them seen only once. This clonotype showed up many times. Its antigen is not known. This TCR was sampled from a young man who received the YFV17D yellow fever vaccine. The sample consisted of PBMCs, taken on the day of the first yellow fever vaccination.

CDR3 nucleotides: TGTGCCAGCTCCCCCTCGGGGGGGGCAGAGACCCAGTACTTC. Translating it yields CASSPSGGAETQYF. This rearrangement joins TRBV7-9 to TRBJ2-5, with 8 positions matching TRBD2. The CDR3 extends over 14 amino acids. CDR1 and CDR2 (germline): SEHNR, FQNEAQ (reference sequence). Trimming cost V 8 bases and J 4 bases; bases outside gene matches: 9.